This is a list of T cell receptor beta chains from one sample in a study of blood T cell repertoires in COVID-19. Profiling relied on immunoSEQ multiplex PCR, and the TCRdb table lists in-frame clones only, not all of them. The table shows fewer than 250,000 clones, with about four fifths occurring only once. Sequences were obtained from peripheral blood. These receptors came from a man aged 45 to 65 with active or convalescent COVID-19. Each CDR3 is given with its conserved first and last residue. Each record gives: J gene, V gene, CDR3 protein.

j_gene: TRBJ1-1; v_gene: TRBV6-1; CDR3aa: CASSEAIANTEAFF
j_gene: TRBJ2-7; v_gene: TRBV4-2; CDR3aa: CASSPLGSSPEQYF
j_gene: TRBJ1-1; v_gene: TRBV7-9; CDR3aa: CASSQQETEAFF
j_gene: TRBJ2-3; v_gene: TRBV5-5; CDR3aa: CASSNGQGQSAQYF
j_gene: TRBJ2-3; v_gene: TRBV3-1/TRBV3-2; CDR3aa: CASSHPPRGTSGRDTQYF
j_gene: TRBJ2-7; v_gene: TRBV2; CDR3aa: CASSEARQGEQYF
j_gene: TRBJ2-2; v_gene: TRBV28; CDR3aa: CASNPTGGDTGELFF
j_gene: TRBJ2-5; v_gene: TRBV14; CDR3aa: CASSLTLSSQETQYF
j_gene: TRBJ1-6; v_gene: TRBV4-1; CDR3aa: CASSQKAQGTSPLHF
j_gene: TRBJ2-1; v_gene: TRBV7-8; CDR3aa: CASGAGEVNEQFF
j_gene: TRBJ1-6; v_gene: TRBV10-3; CDR3aa: CAIGRAREGSYNSPLHF
j_gene: TRBJ2-5; v_gene: TRBV2; CDR3aa: CASTRGGVETQYF
j_gene: TRBJ2-1; v_gene: TRBV2; CDR3aa: CASKGGLGSSYNEQFF
j_gene: TRBJ2-3; v_gene: TRBV30; CDR3aa: CAWSPDGLAGGLINTQYF
j_gene: TRBJ2-1; v_gene: TRBV5-4; CDR3aa: CASSNQGANYNEQFF
j_gene: TRBJ2-1; v_gene: TRBV5-1; CDR3aa: CASSLGGGGNNEQFF
j_gene: TRBJ2-7; v_gene: TRBV11-3; CDR3aa: CASSFSGQGFDEQYF
j_gene: TRBJ1-2; v_gene: TRBV25-1; CDR3aa: CASSEWGSNYGYTF
j_gene: TRBJ1-4; v_gene: TRBV24-1; CDR3aa: CATSDPGGQGPEKLFF
j_gene: TRBJ1-1; v_gene: TRBV7-8; CDR3aa: CASRVGQGTTEAFF
j_gene: TRBJ1-3; v_gene: TRBV30; CDR3aa: CAWNSGGSGNTIYF
j_gene: TRBJ1-5; v_gene: TRBV6-5; CDR3aa: CASRDRGTGPQHF
j_gene: TRBJ1-2; v_gene: TRBV7-2; CDR3aa: CASSRTTDTFYGYTF
j_gene: TRBJ2-5; v_gene: TRBV2; CDR3aa: CASSPQETQYF
j_gene: TRBJ1-6; v_gene: TRBV5-1; CDR3aa: CASSLAGQGYSPLHF
j_gene: TRBJ2-3; v_gene: TRBV28; CDR3aa: CASSPGQPDTQYF
j_gene: TRBJ2-1; v_gene: TRBV10-1; CDR3aa: CASSEGASGGSSSYNEQFF
j_gene: TRBJ1-6; v_gene: TRBV1; CDR3aa: CTSSHRRGNSPLHF
j_gene: TRBJ2-2; v_gene: TRBV29-1; CDR3aa: CSGRREGLDTGELFF
j_gene: TRBJ2-7; v_gene: TRBV7-2; CDR3aa: CASSPGSDSYEQYF
j_gene: TRBJ2-5; v_gene: TRBV6-1; CDR3aa: CASSDQVNQETQYF
j_gene: TRBJ2-3; v_gene: TRBV7-6; CDR3aa: CASRPTGGKTDTQYF
j_gene: TRBJ1-3; v_gene: TRBV4-1; CDR3aa: CASSSPGGRNTIYF
j_gene: TRBJ1-1; v_gene: TRBV27; CDR3aa: CASSFFGDRRTEAFF
j_gene: TRBJ2-1; v_gene: TRBV6-5; CDR3aa: CASSPSGGAYEQFF
j_gene: TRBJ2-7; v_gene: TRBV7-9; CDR3aa: CASSLLPSGPYEQYF
j_gene: TRBJ2-3; v_gene: TRBV11-3; CDR3aa: CASSLGGSVADTQYF
j_gene: TRBJ2-1; v_gene: TRBV5-1; CDR3aa: CASSTLAGEGSEQFF
j_gene: TRBJ1-6; v_gene: TRBV30; CDR3aa: CAWTVRRSSYNSPLHF
j_gene: TRBJ1-5; v_gene: TRBV2; CDR3aa: CASLPGGANQPQHF
j_gene: TRBJ2-2; v_gene: TRBV19; CDR3aa: CASRNSGWADTGELFF
j_gene: TRBJ1-3; v_gene: TRBV21-1; CDR3aa: CATTILRGNTIYF
j_gene: TRBJ2-7; v_gene: TRBV20-1; CDR3aa: CSARYYEQYF
j_gene: TRBJ2-7; v_gene: TRBV25-1; CDR3aa: CASSEFGDSYEQYF
j_gene: TRBJ2-7; v_gene: TRBV5-1; CDR3aa: CASSLDLTSYEQYF
j_gene: TRBJ1-1; v_gene: TRBV7-6; CDR3aa: CASSLDGGTGFAKMGF
j_gene: TRBJ2-3; v_gene: TRBV5-5; CDR3aa: CASSSSTRGEARSGNTQYF
j_gene: TRBJ2-2; v_gene: TRBV5-1; CDR3aa: CASSLTGANTGELFF
j_gene: TRBJ2-4; v_gene: TRBV7-2; CDR3aa: CASSLAGENIQYF
j_gene: TRBJ1-2; v_gene: TRBV6-5; CDR3aa: CASSYLTGADYGYTF
j_gene: TRBJ1-2; v_gene: TRBV7-8; CDR3aa: CASSLAGRYGYTF
j_gene: TRBJ2-1; v_gene: TRBV30; CDR3aa: CAWSMKPQGGEQFF
j_gene: TRBJ1-3; v_gene: TRBV6-5; CDR3aa: CASIRTGGNTIYF
j_gene: TRBJ1-2; v_gene: TRBV29-1; CDR3aa: CSAEGGNYGYTF
j_gene: TRBJ2-2; v_gene: TRBV25-1; CDR3aa: CASSEIVGQGKAGELFF
j_gene: TRBJ1-6; v_gene: TRBV4-1; CDR3aa: CASSPRDRGYSPLHF
j_gene: TRBJ1-5; v_gene: TRBV5-6; CDR3aa: CASSLGPGFPSNQPQHF
j_gene: TRBJ2-1; v_gene: TRBV20-1; CDR3aa: CSARDVPRQFF
j_gene: TRBJ2-7; v_gene: TRBV18; CDR3aa: CASSSAGRGSFSEQYF
j_gene: TRBJ1-2; v_gene: TRBV7-2; CDR3aa: CASSGDRGAGGYTF